The clone carrying this TCR beta chain has only a few counts. Its antigen is currently unknown. This sample was taken from a study of stem cell transplantation in POMP-related autoinflammatory disease. Notes on the study in general: In PRAID patients, the number of distinct TRB V-J gene pairings was restricted. A trend toward lower repertoire diversity and greater clonality appeared in every analyzed T-cell subset of PRAID patients.

Germline CDR1 SGHNT, CDR2 YYREEE (reference sequence). CDR3 length: 15 residues. Trimming removed 4 bases from V and 4 bases from J; junction bases left unmatched: 7. PRAID combined immunodeficiency and autoinflammation. This table comes from immunoSEQ multiplex PCR, and its TCRdb copy is limited to in-frame clones, with some not included. The sample lists some 9,400 clones, more than 75% seen once, with 4.5% to 5% in the top ten. The rearrangement joins TRBV5-4 to TRBJ1-4; the match to TRBD1 covers 7 bases. This receptor was identified in a human patient with POMP-related autoinflammation and immune dysregulation (PRAID). A share of the T cells may be of graft donor origin. The material was CD4+ T cells from PBMCs, obtained after stem cell transplantation. The CDR3 coding sequence is TGTGCCAGCAGCCAACTGGGACAGAGTAATGAAAAACTGTTTTTT. Translation gives CASSQLGQSNEKLFF.